The 27 T cell receptor beta chains given below trace back to one sample, sequenced in a study of metastatic and nonmetastatic thyroid tumors. TCRdb recomputed clones from the PCR reads via MiXCR. The sample has roughly 41,000 clones, roughly 16% seen once. Ahead of thyroid surgery, no patient had received treatment of any kind. The sequencing input was blood. The receptors here all came from a female donor with papillary thyroid cancer or a benign thyroid nodule (not recorded which). Some clones in this sample may be carry-over from other donors' samples.

The V call is TRBV20-1, the J call TRBJ2-7, with D possibly TRBD2 on 6 matching bases. The V end was cut by 7 bases, the J end by 4 bases, with 23 bases between. Germline V CDR1 and CDR2: DFQATT, SNEGSKA (reference sequence). CDR3 length: 15 residues. The CDR3 DNA reads TGCAGTGGGTTGGCCACCGGGGGTAGAGGTTACGAGCAGTACTTC. Translating gives CSGLATGGRGYEQYF.

The chain combines TRBV19 with TRBJ1-1, with D unresolved. CDR3 length: 15 amino acids. The V gene's germline CDR1 is LNHDA and CDR2 SQIVND (reference sequence). The V and J ends lost 3 bases and 6 bases respectively, with 17 bases between them. The CDR3 nucleotides are TGTGCCAGTAGTATTACCCGGGCAGCTCTACCTGAAGCTTTCTTT. Translated: CASSITRAALPEAFF.

This clone is judged medium-sized. The V gene is TRBV6-1, the J gene TRBJ2-7; no firm D call. Germline lookup yields CDR1 MNHNS and CDR2 SASEGT. The CDR3 length is 11 residues. The V gene lost 8 bases and the J gene lost 2 bases, with 7 bases spanning the gap. The CDR3 spells CASAGTYEQYF. CDR3 nucleotide sequence: TGTGCCAGCGCAGGAACCTACGAGCAGTACTTC.

To note about this clone: A clone one base away is much larger, so this may be a read error. V is TRBV11-1 and J is TRBJ2-3; 7 bases fit TRBD2. Trimming cost V 3 bases and J 6 bases; bases outside gene matches: 6. Germline CDR1 SGHAT, CDR2 FQDESV (reference sequence). This CDR3 region has 14 residues. CDR3 coding DNA: TGTGCCAGCAGCTTGGGTCGGGAGGAGGATACGCAGTATTTT. Protein: CASSLGREEDTQYF.

The chain employs TRBV20-1 and TRBJ1-5; D is possibly TRBD1 (6 bases). The CDR3 covers 18 residues. Per germline, CDR1 DFQATT and CDR2 SNEGSKA (reference sequence). Trimming removed 0 bases from V and 7 bases from J, with 25 bases in between. Here the CDR3 reads CSARDIGGRTVGSQPQHF. The CDR3 coding sequence is TGCAGTGCTAGAGACATCGGAGGGCGGACAGTGGGTTCGCAGCCCCAGCATTTT.

This clone has just a few counts. The chain links TRBV28 to TRBJ1-6; 7 bases agree with TRBD1. Per germline, CDR1 MDHEN and CDR2 SYDVKM. V gave up 6 bases and J gave up 17 bases; unmatched junction bases: 16. The CDR3 extends over 14 amino acids. The CDR3 DNA is TGTGCCAGCAGCCACGGGAGGGACAGTTCACACATCCACTTT. Translation: CASSHGRDSSHIHF.

This clone was detected many times. This chain connects TRBV28 to TRBJ2-5; possibly TRBD1 or TRBD2 for D (5 bases each). CDR3 size: 14 residues. Between the trimmed V and J ends, which lost 8 bases and 5 bases, there was a span of 18 bases. Germline V gene data show CDR1 as MDHEN and CDR2 as SYDVKM. DNA of the CDR3: TGTGCCAGCGGGGGACGACCACTTGAGGAGACCCAGTACTTC. As protein: CASGGRPLEETQYF.

This clone showed up many times. The genes are TRBV27 and TRBJ1-5; D is possibly TRBD1 (5 bases). The CDR3 has 14 residues. Germline loops: CDR1 MNHEY, CDR2 SMNVEV (reference sequence). Trimming shortened V by 3 bases and J by 3 bases, and 9 bases separated the two germline ends. The CDR3 sequence is CASSFGGLNQPQHF. The CDR3 region has the DNA TGTGCCAGCAGTTTTGGGGGTCTCAATCAGCCCCAGCATTTT.

This clone was seen ten or more times. V usage is TRBV12-3 or TRBV12-4 and J usage is TRBJ2-3; weak D call: TRBD2 (7 bases). Trimming shortened V by 5 bases and J by 2 bases, and 17 bases separated the two germline ends. The length of the CDR3 is 16 residues. The CDR3 protein is CASSEQGGGVTDTQYF. The CDR3 DNA reads as TGTGCCAGCAGTGAACAGGGAGGGGGGGTCACAGATACGCAGTATTTT.

This clone is medium-sized by share. J is TRBJ1-3 and V is TRBV30, with D unresolved. The V and J ends lost 0 bases and 4 bases respectively, with 4 bases between them. The germline CDR1 and CDR2 sequences are GTSNPN and SVGIG (reference sequence). The CDR3 consists of 12 residues. The CDR3 DNA reads as TGTGCCTGGAGTGTGGGGGGAAACACCATATATTTT. Translated: CAWSVGGNTIYF.

Many counts were recorded for this clone. This chain uses TRBV7-3 with TRBJ2-2; D possibly corresponds to TRBD1 (6 bases). The CDR3 spans 14 residues. Germline lookup yields CDR1 SGHTA and CDR2 FQGTGA. Trimming cost V 11 bases and J 3 bases, with 16 bases left between them. The DNA for the CDR3 is TGTGCCGGGGGCGGGTCGAGAGACACCGGGGAGCTGTTTTTT. Amino acid sequence: CAGGGSRDTGELFF.

V usage is TRBV5-8 and J usage is TRBJ1-3; possibly TRBD1 for D (6 bases). V was shortened by 4 bases and J by 9 bases, with 14 bases between the two germline ends. CDR1 SGHTS and CDR2 YDEGEE come from the germline V gene. The CDR3 is 13 residues long. The CDR3 protein is CASSPRTAGTIYF. Written as DNA, the CDR3 is TGTGCCAGCAGCCCCCGGACAGCGGGCACCATATATTTT.

This clone was recorded at least ten times. Its ends do not fully match the called genes, so a read error is possible. This chain links TRBV11-2 with TRBJ2-1; D ambiguous. CDR3 size: 11 residues. The germline V gene encodes CDR1 SGHAT and CDR2 FQNNGV. Written as DNA, the CDR3 is TGTGCCAGCACCTTATACAATGAGCAGTTCTTC. Its protein product is CASTLYNEQFF.

This clone was recorded many times. The chain's CDR3 is CSASRVATSYEQYF. In DNA form, the CDR3 reads TGCAGTGCTTCCCGGGTAGCGACCTCCTACGAGCAGTACTTC. V gene TRBV20-1 combines with J gene TRBJ2-7; TRBD2 might be the D (5 bases). Trimming removed 5 bases at V and 0 bases at J, with 14 bases between. Germline-derived CDR1 and CDR2 are DFQATT and SNEGSKA (reference sequence). There are 14 residues in the CDR3.

This clone has only a few counts. The chain employs TRBV27 and TRBJ2-2; weak D call: TRBD1 (7 bases). This CDR3 is built from 13 residues. Trimming removed 8 bases from V and 5 bases from J, with 12 bases in between. The germline gives CDR1 MNHEY, CDR2 SMNVEV (reference sequence). The CDR3 DNA reads as TGTGCCAGCGAGGGGGCGGGGACCGGGGAGCTGTTTTTT. As protein: CASEGAGTGELFF.

This clone was recorded at least ten times. The chain has TRBV2 and TRBJ2-7; D is perhaps TRBD2 (5 bases). V gave up 4 bases and J gave up 4 bases, with 8 bases separating them. Germline V gene lookup returns CDR1 SNHLY and CDR2 FYNNEI. The length of the CDR3 is 12 residues. The CDR3 spells CASSVRTYEQYF. As DNA, the CDR3 is TGTGCCAGCAGTGTAAGGACTTACGAGCAGTACTTC.

In this sample, this clone turned up many times. The chain uses TRBV20-1 and TRBJ1-6; D not certain. Trimming stripped 1 base from V and 10 bases from J, with 8 bases between. This CDR3 spans 12 amino acids. Germline CDR1 reads DFQATT; CDR2 reads SNEGSKA (reference sequence). CDR3 DNA: TGCAGTGCTAGAGTTTGGGGATCACCCCTCCACTTT. This gives the protein CSARVWGSPLHF.

This clone was counted at least ten times. The chain employs TRBV5-1 and TRBJ2-3, with D hard to call. Germline V gene data show CDR1 as SGHRS and CDR2 as YFSETQ. The CDR3 has 11 amino acids. V gave up 0 bases and J gave up 14 bases, with 10 bases separating them. Here the CDR3 DNA reads TGCGCCAGCAGCTTGGAAAGTACGGCGTATTTT. Its protein is CASSLESTAYF.

This clone has at least ten counts. The rearrangement links TRBV2 to TRBJ1-3; tentatively, D is TRBD1 (5 bases). V was trimmed by 8 bases and J by 2 bases, leaving 10 bases between them. From germline, CDR1 is SNHLY and CDR2 FYNNEI. This CDR3 is 13 amino acids long. In DNA form, the CDR3 reads TGTGCCAGCGGATGGGACCCTGGAAACACCATATATTTT. This gives the protein CASGWDPGNTIYF. The whole variable domain, filled in from reference TRBV2 and TRBJ1-3, reads EPEVTQTPSHQVTQMGQEVILRCVPISNHLYFYWYRQILGQKVEFLVSFYNNEISEKSEIFDDQFSVERPDGSNFTLKIRSTKLEDSAMYFCASGWDPGNTIYFGEGSWLTVV.

Of note for this clone: This may come from a read error, since a much larger clone is one base off. The sample has other DNA sequences that encode this CDR3 too. The V gene is TRBV20-1, the J gene TRBJ2-5; TRBD1 might be the D (5 bases). Germline-derived CDR1 and CDR2 are DFQATT and SNEGSKA (reference sequence). The length of the CDR3 is 10 residues. V lost 1 base, J lost 12 bases, and 9 bases lay in between. The CDR3 spells CSARVGQEYF. In nucleotides, the CDR3 is TGCAGTGCTAGAGTAGGACAAGAGTACTTC.

In its sample, this clone was seen many times. The genes are TRBV4-1 and TRBJ2-7, with D uncertain. CDR3 length: 12 residues. The V and J ends lost 0 bases and 10 bases respectively, with 10 bases between them. CDR1 is MGHRA and CDR2 is YSYEKL in the germline V gene. CDR3 residues: CASSQEAAPQYF. CDR3 DNA sequence: TGCGCCAGCAGCCAAGAGGCAGCACCCCAGTACTTC.

There are many counts of this clone. The chain links TRBV5-1 to TRBJ2-1, with a weak D call TRBD2 (6 bases). The V end lost 0 bases, the J end lost 1 base, and 11 bases lay between the germline ends. Germline CDR1 SGHRS, CDR2 YFSETQ. This CDR3 spans 16 amino acids. In DNA, the CDR3 is TGCGCCAGCAGCTTGGGTGGAGGGAGATCCTACAATGAGCAGTTCTTC. It encodes CASSLGGGRSYNEQFF. Drawing the rest from reference TRBV5-1 and TRBJ2-1, the complete variable domain is KAGVTQTPRYLIKTRGQQVTLSCSPISGHRSVSWYQQTPGQGLQFLFEYFSETQRNKGNFPGRFSGRQFSNSRSEMNVSTLELGDSALYLCASSLGGGRSYNEQFFGPGTRLTVL.

The chain is built from TRBV7-9 and TRBJ2-7, with a possible D match to TRBD1 (6 bases). Germline-derived CDR1 and CDR2 are SEHNR and FQNEAQ (reference sequence). CDR3 length equals 14 residues. V gave up 5 bases and J gave up 6 bases, with 17 bases separating them. The CDR3 here is CASSIVTGYGEQYF. The CDR3 bases are TGTGCCAGCAGCATCGTGACAGGATACGGCGAGCAGTACTTC.

The chain employs TRBV28 and TRBJ2-1, with TRBD2 identical over 10 bases. Germline V lookup: CDR1 MDHEN, CDR2 SYDVKM. There are 14 residues in the CDR3. After removal of 5 bases from V and 9 bases from J, the junction contained 7 bases not matched to a gene. This CDR3 reads CASSTLAGESEQFF. CDR3 DNA sequence: TGTGCCAGCAGTACCCTAGCGGGAGAAAGTGAGCAGTTCTTC.

The table lists this clone with many counts. The genes are TRBV28 and TRBJ1-2, with D perhaps TRBD1 (5 bases). V was shortened by 2 bases and J by 6 bases, with 22 bases between the two germline ends. Germline values: CDR1 MDHEN, CDR2 SYDVKM. The CDR3 runs to 17 residues. The CDR3 nucleotides are TGTGCCAGCAGTTTAGTGGCGGCAGGGCATACAACCCATGGCTACACCTTC. It specifies CASSLVAAGHTTHGYTF.

This clone was picked up many times. The rearrangement links TRBV9 to TRBJ1-2; D remains unclear. The CDR3 consists of 13 residues. In germline, CDR1 is SGDLS, CDR2 YYNGEE. Trimming shortened V by 4 bases and J by 13 bases, and 20 bases separated the two germline ends. CDR3 sequence reads: CASSPGGRIFGTF. CDR3 coding DNA: TGTGCCAGCAGCCCGGGCGGCCGCATTTTTGGCACCTTC.

This clone showed up many times. The chain employs TRBV15 and TRBJ1-5; no clear D. The germline V gene encodes CDR1 LNHNV and CDR2 YYDKDF (reference sequence). V lost 0 bases and J lost 5, with 11 bases in between. This CDR3 contains 15 residues. The CDR3 sequence: CATSRDKREHQPQHF. The DNA of the CDR3 is TGTGCCACCAGCAGAGATAAGCGGGAGCATCAGCCCCAGCATTTT.